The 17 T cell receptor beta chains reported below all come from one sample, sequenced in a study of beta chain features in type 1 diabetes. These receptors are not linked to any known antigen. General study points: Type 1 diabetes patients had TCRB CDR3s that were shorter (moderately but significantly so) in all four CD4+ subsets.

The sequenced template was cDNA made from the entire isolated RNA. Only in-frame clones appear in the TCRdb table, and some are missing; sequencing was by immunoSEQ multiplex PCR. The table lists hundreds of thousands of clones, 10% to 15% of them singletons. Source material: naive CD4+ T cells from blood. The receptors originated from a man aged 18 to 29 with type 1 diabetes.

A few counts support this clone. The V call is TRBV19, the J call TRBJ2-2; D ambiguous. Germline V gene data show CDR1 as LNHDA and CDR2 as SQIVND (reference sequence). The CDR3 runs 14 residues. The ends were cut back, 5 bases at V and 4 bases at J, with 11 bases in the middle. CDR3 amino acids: CASSGQQRTGELFF. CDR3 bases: TGTGCCAGTAGTGGCCAACAGCGCACCGGGGAGCTGTTTTTT.

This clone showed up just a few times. The CDR3 DNA sequence: TGTGCCAGCAGTCCGGGGACTAGCGGGGGTGAGACCCAGTACTTC. Its protein product is CASSPGTSGGETQYF. The chain has TRBV6-6 and TRBJ2-5; 14 bases line up with TRBD2. CDR1 and CDR2 (germline): MNHNY, SVGAGI (reference sequence). J gave up 5 bases and V 5 bases, and 4 bases lay outside the gene matches. The CDR3 extends over 15 amino acids.

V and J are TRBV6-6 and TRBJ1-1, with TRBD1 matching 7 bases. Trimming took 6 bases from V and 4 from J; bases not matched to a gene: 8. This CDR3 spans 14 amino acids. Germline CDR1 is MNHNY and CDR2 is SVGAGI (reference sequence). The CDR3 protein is CASRGQEVVTEAFF. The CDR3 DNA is TGTGCCAGCAGAGGACAGGAGGTCGTCACTGAAGCTTTCTTT.

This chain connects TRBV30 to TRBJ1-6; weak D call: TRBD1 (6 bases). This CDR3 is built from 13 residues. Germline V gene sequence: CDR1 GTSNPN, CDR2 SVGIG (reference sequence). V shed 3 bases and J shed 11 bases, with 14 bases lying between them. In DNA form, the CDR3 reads TGTGCCTGGAGCCTCGGACAGACGCCACCCCTCCACTTT. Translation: CAWSLGQTPPLHF.

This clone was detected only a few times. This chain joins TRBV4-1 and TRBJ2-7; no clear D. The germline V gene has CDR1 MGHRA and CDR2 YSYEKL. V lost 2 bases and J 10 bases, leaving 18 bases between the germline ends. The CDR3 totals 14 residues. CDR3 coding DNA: TGCGCCAGCAGCCAATCGAACGCCCCGGCCCCTCAGTACTTC. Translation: CASSQSNAPAPQYF.

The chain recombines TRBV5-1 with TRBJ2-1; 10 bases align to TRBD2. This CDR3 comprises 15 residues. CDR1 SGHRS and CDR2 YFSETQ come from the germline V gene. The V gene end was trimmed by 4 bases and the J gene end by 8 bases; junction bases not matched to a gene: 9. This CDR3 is CASSPPGLAADEQFF. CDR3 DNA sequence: TGCGCCAGCAGCCCACCAGGACTAGCGGCCGATGAGCAGTTCTTC.

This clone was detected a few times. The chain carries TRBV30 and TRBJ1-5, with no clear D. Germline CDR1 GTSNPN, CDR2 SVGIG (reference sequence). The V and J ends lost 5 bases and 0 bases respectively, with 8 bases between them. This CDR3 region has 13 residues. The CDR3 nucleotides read TGTGCCTGGGGGTGGGATAGCAATCAGCCCCAGCATTTT. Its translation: CAWGWDSNQPQHF.

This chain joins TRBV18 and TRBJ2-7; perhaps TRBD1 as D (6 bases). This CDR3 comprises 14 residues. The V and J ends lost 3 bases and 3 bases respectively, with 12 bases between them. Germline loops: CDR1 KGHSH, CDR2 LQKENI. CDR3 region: CASSPGAQSYEQYF. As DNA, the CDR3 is TGTGCCAGCTCACCGGGGGCTCAGAGCTACGAGCAGTACTTC.

In nucleotides, the CDR3 is TGTGCCAGCAGCCCAAACAGTGGCAATCAGCCCCAGCATTTT. Translation: CASSPNSGNQPQHF. The chain links TRBV7-6 to TRBJ1-5; D ambiguous. Trimming removed 5 bases from V and 2 bases from J, with 10 bases in between. This CDR3 is built from 14 residues. Looked up from germline, CDR1 is SGHVS and CDR2 is FNYEAQ.

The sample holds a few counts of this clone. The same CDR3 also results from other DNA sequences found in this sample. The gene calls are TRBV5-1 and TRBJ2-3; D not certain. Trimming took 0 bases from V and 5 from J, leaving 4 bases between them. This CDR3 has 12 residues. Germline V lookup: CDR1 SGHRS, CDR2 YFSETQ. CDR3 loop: CASSLVGDTQYF. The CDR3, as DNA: TGCGCCAGCAGCTTGGTGGGAGATACGCAGTATTTT.

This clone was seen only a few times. The CDR3 sequence is CSARTDLNTEAFF. CDR3 nucleotides: TGCAGCGCTCGGACAGACTTGAACACTGAAGCTTTCTTT. The chain has TRBV29-1 and TRBJ1-1; D possibly corresponds to TRBD1 (6 bases). This CDR3 is 13 amino acids long. CDR1 is SQVTM and CDR2 is ANQGSEA in the germline V gene. V was trimmed by 7 bases and J by 0 bases, leaving 12 bases between them.

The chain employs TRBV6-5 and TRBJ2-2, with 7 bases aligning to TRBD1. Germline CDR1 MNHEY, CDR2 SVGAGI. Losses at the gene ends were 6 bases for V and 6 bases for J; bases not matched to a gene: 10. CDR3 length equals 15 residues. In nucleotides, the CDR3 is TGTGCCAGCAGGACGGGGACAGTAGCTCCCGGGGAGCTGTTTTTT. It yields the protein CASRTGTVAPGELFF.

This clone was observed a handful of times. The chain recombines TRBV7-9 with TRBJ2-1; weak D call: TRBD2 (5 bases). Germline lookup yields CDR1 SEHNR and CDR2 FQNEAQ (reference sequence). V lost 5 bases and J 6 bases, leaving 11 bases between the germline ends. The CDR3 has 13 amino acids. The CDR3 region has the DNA TGTGCCAGCAGCACGCGGGTGTTCAATGAGCAGTTCTTC. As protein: CASSTRVFNEQFF.

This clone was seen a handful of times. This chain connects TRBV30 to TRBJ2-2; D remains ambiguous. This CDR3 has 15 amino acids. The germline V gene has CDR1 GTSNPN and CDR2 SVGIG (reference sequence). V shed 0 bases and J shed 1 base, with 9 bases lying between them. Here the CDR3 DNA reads TGTGCCTGGAGTGTCGGTTCAGGGAACACCGGGGAGCTGTTTTTT. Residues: CAWSVGSGNTGELFF.

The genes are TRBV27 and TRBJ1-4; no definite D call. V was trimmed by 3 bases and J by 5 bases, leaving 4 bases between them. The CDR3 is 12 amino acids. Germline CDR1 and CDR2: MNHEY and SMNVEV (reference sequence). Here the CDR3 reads CASSFRNEKLFF. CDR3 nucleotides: TGTGCCAGCAGTTTCCGCAATGAAAAACTGTTTTTT.

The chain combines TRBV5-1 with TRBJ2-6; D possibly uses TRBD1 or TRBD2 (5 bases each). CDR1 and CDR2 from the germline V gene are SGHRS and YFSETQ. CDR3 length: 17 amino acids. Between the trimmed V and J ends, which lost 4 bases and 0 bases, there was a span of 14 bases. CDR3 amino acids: CASSLDTGGSGANVLTF. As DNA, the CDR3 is TGCGCCAGCAGCCTGGACACTGGGGGCTCTGGGGCCAACGTCCTGACTTTC.

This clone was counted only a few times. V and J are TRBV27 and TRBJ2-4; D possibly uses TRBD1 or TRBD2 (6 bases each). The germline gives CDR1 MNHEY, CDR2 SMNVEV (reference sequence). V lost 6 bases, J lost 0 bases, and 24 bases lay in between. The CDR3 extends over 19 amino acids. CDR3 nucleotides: TGTGCCAGCAGCCGGCAAACAGGGACTGACCTTCTAGCCAAAAACATTCAGTACTTC. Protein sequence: CASSRQTGTDLLAKNIQYF.